The 30 T cell receptor beta chains below were found in one sample sequenced in a study of T cell responses to AZD1222 COVID-19 vaccine. Only in-frame clones appear in the TCRdb table, and some are missing; sequencing was by immunoSEQ multiplex PCR. The table lists fewer than 30,000 clones, 86% of them singletons. This specimen consisted of peripheral blood, obtained 28 days after the second AZD1222 dose. All receptors derive from an adult who received the AZD1222 COVID-19 vaccine.

The chain recombines TRBV7-2 with TRBJ1-2, with TRBD1 matching over 7 bases. Germline assignment: CDR1 SGHTA and CDR2 FQGNSA. The length of the CDR3 is 15 residues. The V segment lost 5 bases and the J segment 7 bases; nucleotides outside the gene matches: 13. The CDR3 sequence is CASSPPRGVVSGYTF. The CDR3 DNA reads as TGTGCCAGCAGCCCACCCAGGGGGGTGGTAAGTGGCTACACCTTC.

The V call is TRBV19, the J call TRBJ2-3, with a tentative D call TRBD2 (5 bases). Trimming took 5 bases from V and 3 from J, leaving 9 bases between them. CDR1 and CDR2 from the germline V gene are LNHDA and SQIVND (reference sequence). The CDR3 consists of 13 residues. CDR3 residues: CASSGSGTDTQYF. CDR3 nucleotides: TGTGCCAGTAGTGGTTCGGGGACAGATACGCAGTATTTT. Supplemented by reference TRBV19 and TRBJ2-3, the full variable domain reads DGGITQSPKYLFRKEGQNVTLSCEQNLNHDAMYWYRQDPGQGLRLIYYSQIVNDFQKGDIAEGYSVSREKKESFPLTVTSAQKNPTAFYLCASSGSGTDTQYFGPGTRLTVL.

The chain combines TRBV19 with TRBJ1-1, with a weak D call TRBD1 (5 bases). Germline CDR1 is LNHDA and CDR2 is SQIVND (reference sequence). V was pared by 6 bases and J by 2 bases, with 16 bases between. The CDR3 is made up of 15 amino acids. In DNA, the CDR3 is TGTGCCAGTAGCATTAACTGGGGCTCCAACACTGAAGCTTTCTTT. This sequence encodes CASSINWGSNTEAFF. Full variable domain (rest looked up from reference TRBV19 and TRBJ1-1): DGGITQSPKYLFRKEGQNVTLSCEQNLNHDAMYWYRQDPGQGLRLIYYSQIVNDFQKGDIAEGYSVSREKKESFPLTVTSAQKNPTAFYLCASSINWGSNTEAFFGQGTRLTVV.

The chain has TRBV3-1 (or the pseudogene TRBV3-2) and TRBJ1-1; no reliable D call. V was trimmed by 1 base and J by 1 base, leaving 4 bases between them. The germline V gene has CDR1 LGHDT and CDR2 YNNKEL (reference sequence). This CDR3 has 13 residues. The CDR3 loop is CASSQGENTEAFF. Written as DNA, the CDR3 is TGTGCCAGCAGCCAAGGCGAGAACACTGAAGCTTTCTTT.

The J gene is TRBJ2-3, the V gene TRBV2, with 7 bases aligning to TRBD2. Germline V gives CDR1 SNHLY, CDR2 FYNNEI. The CDR3 covers 16 residues. The trim removed 4 bases at V and 2 bases at J, leaving 9 bases unmatched. CDR3 in DNA: TGTGCCAGCAGTGTTGGGTCTAGCGGTACCACAGATACGCAGTATTTT. This sequence encodes CASSVGSSGTTDTQYF.

The rearrangement joins TRBV7-3 to TRBJ2-2; D is unclear. There are 16 residues in the CDR3. Per germline, CDR1 SGHTA and CDR2 FQGTGA. Trimming left V 1 base short and J 2 bases short, with 11 bases between. For the CDR3, the DNA is TGTGCCAGCAGCTTAAGTGGGCAGGTCAACACCGGGGAGCTGTTTTTT. Amino acid sequence: CASSLSGQVNTGELFF.

The chain uses TRBV5-4 and TRBJ2-1, with 8 bases matching TRBD2. This CDR3 has 15 residues. J lost 5 bases, V lost 0 bases, and 4 bases had no gene match. From germline, CDR1 is SGHNT and CDR2 YYREEE (reference sequence). The CDR3 DNA reads as TGTGCCAGCAGCTTGGCGTCTAGCGGGCACAATGAGCAGTTCTTC. This gives the protein CASSLASSGHNEQFF. The whole variable domain, remainder taken from reference TRBV5-4 and TRBJ2-1, is ETGVTQSPTHLIKTRGQQVTLRCSSQSGHNTVSWYQQALGQGPQFIFQYYREEENGRGNFPPRFSGLQFPNYSSELNVNALELDDSALYLCASSLASSGHNEQFFGPGTRLTVL.

This clone has a single count. J is TRBJ1-4 and V is TRBV28; the D is unclear. The CDR3 is 15 amino acids. Trimming took off 6 bases at V and 0 bases at J, with 11 bases between the two ends. Germline V CDR1 and CDR2: MDHEN, SYDVKM. CDR3 DNA sequence: TGTGCCAGCAGCTCCACCCAGCCAACTAATGAAAAACTGTTTTTT. Protein product: CASSSTQPTNEKLFF.

The chain carries TRBV29-1 and TRBJ2-7, with TRBD2 matching 10 bases. CDR1 is SQVTM, CDR2 ANQGSEA, per germline. CDR3 length: 15 amino acids. V lost 2 bases to trimming and J lost 4 bases; unmatched junction nucleotides: 8. CDR3 sequence reads: CSVESPSGGEYEQYF. The CDR3 region has the DNA TGCAGCGTTGAAAGCCCTAGCGGGGGTGAATACGAGCAGTACTTC.

The sample holds a few counts of this clone. The genes are TRBV5-1 and TRBJ2-7; D call uncertain. Germline CDR1 SGHRS, CDR2 YFSETQ. CDR3 length: 15 residues. The V end was cut by 0 bases, the J end by 0 bases, with 10 bases between. Here the CDR3 DNA reads TGCGCCAGCAGCTTGGGGGCATTACCCTCCTACGAGCAGTACTTC. Protein product: CASSLGALPSYEQYF.

The chain couples TRBV4-2 to TRBJ2-6; no reliable D call. This CDR3 comprises 18 residues. V lost 1 base and J lost 0, with 13 bases in between. Germline V gene data show CDR1 as LGHNA and CDR2 as YNFKEQ. CDR3 amino acids: CASSQGYGSVSGANVLTF. The CDR3 DNA sequence: TGTGCCAGCAGCCAAGGGTATGGCTCTGTCTCTGGGGCCAACGTCCTGACTTTC.

This clone appeared once. V gene TRBV19 combines with J gene TRBJ1-2; D unclear. V lost 4 bases, J lost 2 bases, and 11 bases lay in between. The CDR3 is 14 amino acids. Per the germline V gene, CDR1 is LNHDA and CDR2 is SQIVND (reference sequence). CDR3 in DNA: TGTGCCAGTAGTACTTCGACTCGAAACTATGGCTACACCTTC. Translation gives CASSTSTRNYGYTF.

This chain connects TRBV18 to TRBJ1-1; D is perhaps TRBD1 (5 bases). With 3 bases removed from V and 4 bases from J, the gap between germline ends came to 18 bases. This CDR3 has 16 amino acids. CDR1 is KGHSH and CDR2 is LQKENI in the germline V gene. The CDR3 DNA follows: TGTGCCAGCTCACCTCCCGCCAGGGCGGGTGTCACTGAAGCTTTCTTT. Encoded protein: CASSPPARAGVTEAFF.

The CDR3 here is CASSLSSAVNSNSPLHF. The DNA of the CDR3 is TGCGCCAGCAGCTTGAGTTCGGCAGTAAATTCTAATTCACCCCTCCACTTT. This chain links TRBV5-1 with TRBJ1-6, with D unresolved. The germline V and J ends were trimmed by 1 base and 6 bases, with 17 bases remaining between them. This CDR3 has 17 amino acids. The germline gives CDR1 SGHRS, CDR2 YFSETQ. Together with reference TRBV5-1 and TRBJ1-6, the CDR3 gives the full variable domain: KAGVTQTPRYLIKTRGQQVTLSCSPISGHRSVSWYQQTPGQGLQFLFEYFSETQRNKGNFPGRFSGRQFSNSRSEMNVSTLELGDSALYLCASSLSSAVNSNSPLHFGNGTRLTVT.

The rearrangement uses TRBV29-1 and TRBJ2-7; TRBD2 might be the D (6 bases). V was cut by 3 bases and J by 0 bases, with 12 bases left in between. Germline V CDR1 and CDR2: SQVTM, ANQGSEA. This CDR3 has 14 residues. The CDR3 region is CSVEASAPSYEQYF. DNA for the CDR3: TGCAGCGTTGAGGCTAGCGCCCCCTCCTACGAGCAGTACTTC.

This clone was detected only once. The gene calls are TRBV18 and TRBJ1-5; TRBD1 aligns across 7 bases. CDR3 size: 14 residues. Germline CDR1 reads KGHSH; CDR2 reads LQKENI. Trimming at V came to 1 base and at J to 6 bases, leaving 3 bases not matched to a gene. The DNA for the CDR3 is TGTGCCAGCTCACCACAGGGGGCTGGTCAGCCCCAGCATTTT. Its translation: CASSPQGAGQPQHF.

The chain has TRBV9 and TRBJ2-1; TRBD2 aligns across 10 bases. Germline lookup yields CDR1 SGDLS and CDR2 YYNGEE. J gave up 8 bases and V 0 bases, and 2 bases lay outside the gene matches. This CDR3 is built from 14 residues. The CDR3 DNA is TGTGCCAGCAGCGTAGCCCTAGCGGGAGATGAGCAGTTCTTC. It yields the protein CASSVALAGDEQFF.

V usage is TRBV2 and J usage is TRBJ2-7; D is uncertain. The germline gives CDR1 SNHLY, CDR2 FYNNEI. CDR3 length: 12 residues. V lost 1 base and J lost 4, with 5 bases in between. CDR3 nucleotides: TGTGCCAGCAGTGAAGAGAGGTACGAGCAGTACTTC. Residues: CASSEERYEQYF.

This chain connects TRBV4-1 to TRBJ1-4; D might be TRBD1 (5 bases). CDR1 and CDR2 from the germline V gene are MGHRA and YSYEKL. Trimming cost V 5 bases and J 5 bases, with 15 bases left between them. There are 15 residues in the CDR3. CDR3 sequence reads: CASSYPGRGNEKLFF. The CDR3 bases are TGCGCCAGCAGCTACCCGGGCCGGGGGAATGAAAAACTGTTTTTT.

The sample holds one count of this clone. The gene calls are TRBV3-1 (or the pseudogene TRBV3-2) and TRBJ2-5, with 7 bases aligning to TRBD2. CDR3 length: 14 residues. With 0 bases clipped from V and 5 bases from J, the junction kept 3 bases outside the gene matches. Germline V lookup: CDR1 LGHDT, CDR2 YNNKEL (reference sequence). In nucleotides, the CDR3 is TGTGCCAGCAGCCAAGACGGGAGGCGGGAGACCCAGTACTTC. Translating it yields CASSQDGRRETQYF.

The rearrangement uses TRBV9 and TRBJ2-2; D gene uncertain. Germline assignment: CDR1 SGDLS and CDR2 YYNGEE. This CDR3 contains 15 residues. The V end was cut by 0 bases, the J end by 4 bases, with 10 bases between. The CDR3, as DNA: TGTGCCAGCAGCGTAGGAGCTACGGGCACCGGGGAGCTGTTTTTT. It translates to CASSVGATGTGELFF.

The chain uses TRBV3-1 (or the pseudogene TRBV3-2) and TRBJ1-3; D perhaps matches TRBD1 (6 bases). With 0 bases removed from V and 5 bases from J, the gap between germline ends came to 11 bases. The CDR3 consists of 15 residues. From germline, CDR1 is LGHDT and CDR2 YNNKEL (reference sequence). The chain's CDR3 is CASSQDQTGRNTIYF. CDR3 nucleotide sequence: TGTGCCAGCAGCCAAGATCAGACAGGAAGAAACACCATATATTTT.

The gene calls are TRBV16 and TRBJ2-1, with TRBD2 matching 9 bases. CDR1 KGHSY and CDR2 FQNENV come from the germline V gene. The CDR3 covers 17 residues. J lost 5 bases, V lost 1 base, and 9 bases had no gene match. DNA of the CDR3: TGTGCCAGCAGCCAATGGTTAGCGGGAGTTTGGGACAATGAGCAGTTCTTC. Amino acid sequence: CASSQWLAGVWDNEQFF.

This clone was observed a few times. This chain uses TRBV7-3 with TRBJ1-6, with 7 positions matching TRBD1. CDR3 size: 14 residues. CDR1 and CDR2 from the germline V gene are SGHTA and FQGTGA. V dropped 5 bases and J dropped 10; count of bases not matched to a gene: 8. The CDR3 DNA is TGTGCCAGCAGCCCGACAGGGTCGCGCTCACCCCTCCACTTT. Its protein is CASSPTGSRSPLHF. The variable domain in full, completed from reference TRBV7-3 and TRBJ1-6, reads GAGVSQTPSNKVTEKGKYVELRCDPISGHTALYWYRQSLGQGPEFLIYFQGTGAADDSGLPNDRFFAVRPEGSVSTLKIQRTERGDSAVYLCASSPTGSRSPLHFGNGTRLTVT.

The chain couples TRBV5-1 to TRBJ2-7, with no clear D. Trimming took 7 bases from V and 5 from J, leaving 16 bases between them. The germline CDR1 and CDR2 sequences are SGHRS and YFSETQ. This CDR3 has 13 residues. CDR3 bases: TGCGCCAGCGCGGTGGGGAATGAGAACGAGCAGTACTTC. Its translation: CASAVGNENEQYF.

The chain has TRBV15 and TRBJ1-1; perhaps TRBD1 as D (6 bases). Looked up from germline, CDR1 is LNHNV and CDR2 is YYDKDF (reference sequence). V lost 3 bases and J lost 10, with 18 bases in between. The CDR3 length is 14 residues. CDR3 nucleotide sequence: TGTGCCACCAGCAGGACACAGGGCATACCGACAGCTTTCTTT. It codes for CATSRTQGIPTAFF. Complete variable domain (other parts from reference TRBV15 and TRBJ1-1): DAMVIQNPRYQVTQFGKPVTLSCSQTLNHNVMYWYQQKSSQAPKLLFHYYDKDFNNEADTPDNFQSRRPNTSFCFLDIRSPGLGDTAMYLCATSRTQGIPTAFFGQGTRLTVV.

This rearrangement joins TRBV19 to TRBJ1-5; maybe TRBD1 (6 bases). Trimming shortened V by 7 bases and J by 3 bases, and 13 bases separated the two germline ends. Germline CDR1 LNHDA, CDR2 SQIVND (reference sequence). The CDR3 runs 14 residues. CDR3 DNA: TGTGCCAGTAATCTACAGGGCCCCAATCAGCCCCAGCATTTT. It translates to CASNLQGPNQPQHF.

The V and J genes are TRBV7-9 and TRBJ2-1; weak D call: TRBD2 (6 bases). Germline lookup yields CDR1 SEHNR and CDR2 FQNEAQ (reference sequence). The CDR3 sequence is 14 residues long. The V and J ends lost 3 bases and 7 bases respectively, with 13 bases between them. CDR3 sequence: CASSFPGVRNEQFF. The CDR3 DNA sequence: TGTGCCAGCAGCTTCCCGGGAGTGAGGAATGAGCAGTTCTTC.

The chain joins TRBV5-1 to TRBJ1-1; D not certain. This CDR3 spans 14 amino acids. Germline lookup yields CDR1 SGHRS and CDR2 YFSETQ. V lost 0 bases to trimming and J lost 3 bases, with 9 bases between them. DNA of the CDR3: TGCGCCAGCAGCTTGGCCAGTACGGACACTGAAGCTTTCTTT. This codes for CASSLASTDTEAFF.

The rearrangement joins TRBV19 to TRBJ1-6, with D possibly matching TRBD1 (5 bases). The germline V gene has CDR1 LNHDA and CDR2 SQIVND (reference sequence). CDR3 length equals 13 residues. Trimming shortened V by 5 bases and J by 10 bases, and 12 bases separated the two germline ends. Here the CDR3 DNA reads TGTGCCAGTAGTTGGGGGGATCGGTCACCCCTCCACTTT. It translates to CASSWGDRSPLHF.